This T cell receptor (beta chain) was recorded in a study of CD8+CD57+ T cells in acquired aplastic anemia. Study in general: The study obtained an average of around 3.4 ug of DNA from sorted CD4+ and CD8+ cells. General observations from the study: The number of CD8+ CDR3 sequences shared by patients and controls was about 30.

The CDR3 extends over 15 amino acids. V dropped 5 bases and J dropped 5; count of bases not matched to a gene: 5. Germline V CDR1 and CDR2: SGHAT, FQDESV (reference sequence). Researchers used genomic DNA as the template to profile TCR beta VDJ and CDR3. TCRdb independently ran MiXCR on the reads; one entry per CDR3 protein. Among around 150,000 distinct CDR3 sequences listed, 71% were seen once. A note on this clonotype: Its target is not known.

Patients chosen for sequencing had shown CD8+CD57+ cell expansion by flow cytometry. Severe acquired aplastic anemia was the diagnosis recorded for all patients. This receptor was taken from a human donor with aplastic anemia. The chain combines TRBV11-1 with TRBJ1-6; TRBD1 aligns across 8 bases. The specimen was sorted CD4+, CD8+, or CD8+CD57+ T cells (not recorded which) from PBMCs. Here the CDR3 DNA reads TGTGCCAGCAGCCTGACAGGGGTAAATAATTCACCCCTCCACTTT. This gives the protein CASSLTGVNNSPLHF. The whole variable domain, remainder taken from reference TRBV11-1 and TRBJ1-6, is EAEVAQSPRYKITEKSQAVAFWCDPISGHATLYWYRQILGQGPELLVQFQDESVVDDSQLPKDRFSAERLKGVDSTLKIQPAELGDSAMYLCASSLTGVNNSPLHFGNGTRLTVT.